The 4 T cell receptor beta chains below come from one sample, sequenced in a study of molecular identifiers for immune sequencing clone quantification. TCRdb processed the PCR reads anew with MiXCR; each CDR3 protein has one entry. Altogether a few hundred thousand distinct CDR3 sequences are present, over 20% being singletons, with the ten largest covering roughly 0.81%. Sequenced material: naive CD8+ T cells from blood, with Jurkat cell RNA spiked in. Subset reported: FACS-sorted CD8+CD4-CCR7+CD45RA+ naive T cells. These receptors were taken from a human donor in good health. Some libraries in this study had Jurkat cell RNA spiked in.

The chain couples TRBV7-6 to TRBJ1-1; no clear D gene. This CDR3 contains 13 residues. V was shortened by 8 bases and J by 5 bases, with 15 bases between the two germline ends. Per the germline V gene, CDR1 is SGHVS and CDR2 is FNYEAQ. The CDR3 loop is CASGLFAETEAFF. In DNA form, the CDR3 reads TGTGCCAGCGGCCTTTTTGCGGAAACTGAAGCTTTCTTT. The whole variable domain, remainder taken from reference TRBV7-6 and TRBJ1-1, is GAGVSQSPRYKVTKRGQDVALRCDPISGHVSLYWYRQALGQGPEFLTYFNYEAQQDKSGLPNDRFSAERPEGSISTLTIQRTEQRDSAMYRCASGLFAETEAFFGQGTRLTVV.

About this clonotype: Given a much more abundant clone one base away, this may be a read error. The rearrangement uses TRBV18 and TRBJ2-5, with D tentatively TRBD1 or TRBD2 (5 bases each). The CDR3 runs to 15 residues. Germline loops: CDR1 KGHSH, CDR2 LQKENI. The CDR3 DNA sequence: TGTGCCAGCTCAATTCGACCGGGGCCACAAGAGACCCAGCACTTC. Encoded protein: CASSIRPGPQETQHF.

The rearrangement uses TRBV12-3 or TRBV12-4 and TRBJ2-7, with 9 bases matching TRBD1. Trimming removed 6 bases from V and 1 base from J; junction bases left unmatched: 7. This CDR3 is 15 amino acids long. The CDR3 region is CASRFGGQGSYEQYF. The CDR3 nucleotides are TGTGCCAGCAGATTCGGTGGACAGGGGTCCTACGAGCAGTACTTC.

This clonotype came up a few times. This chain links TRBV9 with TRBJ2-3, with TRBD1 matching 8 bases. The CDR3 length is 16 residues. CDR1 SGDLS and CDR2 YYNGEE come from the germline V gene. With 1 base clipped from V and 3 bases from J, the junction kept 7 bases outside the gene matches. The CDR3: CASSVWTGSGTDTQYF. The DNA for the CDR3 is TGTGCCAGCAGCGTATGGACAGGGTCGGGAACAGATACGCAGTATTTT.